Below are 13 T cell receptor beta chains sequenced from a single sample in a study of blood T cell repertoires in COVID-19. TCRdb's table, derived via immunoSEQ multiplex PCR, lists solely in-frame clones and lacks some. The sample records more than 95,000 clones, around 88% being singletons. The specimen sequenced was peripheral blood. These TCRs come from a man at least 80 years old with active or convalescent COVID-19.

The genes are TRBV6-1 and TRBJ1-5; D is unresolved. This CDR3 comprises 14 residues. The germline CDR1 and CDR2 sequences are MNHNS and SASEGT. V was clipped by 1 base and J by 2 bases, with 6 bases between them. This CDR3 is CASSEGVGNQPQHF. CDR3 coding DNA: TGTGCCAGCAGTGAAGGCGTCGGCAATCAGCCCCAGCATTTT.

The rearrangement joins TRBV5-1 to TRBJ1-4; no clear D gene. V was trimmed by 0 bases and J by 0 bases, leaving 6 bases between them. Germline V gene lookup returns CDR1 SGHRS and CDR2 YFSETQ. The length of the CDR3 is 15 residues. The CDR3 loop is CASSLVGATNEKLFF. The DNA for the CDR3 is TGCGCCAGCAGCTTGGTTGGAGCAACTAATGAAAAACTGTTTTTT.

CDR3: CASSIAARGAQGGYTF. The CDR3 bases are TGTGCCAGTAGTATAGCGGCGAGAGGGGCACAGGGTGGCTACACCTTC. The rearrangement links TRBV19 to TRBJ1-2; weak D call: TRBD1 (6 bases). The CDR3 extends over 16 amino acids. The germline V gene has CDR1 LNHDA and CDR2 SQIVND (reference sequence). V was trimmed by 1 base and J by 7 bases, leaving 19 bases between them.

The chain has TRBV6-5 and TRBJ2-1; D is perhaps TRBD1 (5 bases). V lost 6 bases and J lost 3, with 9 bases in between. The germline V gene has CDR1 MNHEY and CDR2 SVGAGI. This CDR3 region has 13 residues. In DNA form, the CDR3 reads TGTGCCAGCAGGACCGACAGCTACAATGAGCAGTTCTTC. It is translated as CASRTDSYNEQFF.

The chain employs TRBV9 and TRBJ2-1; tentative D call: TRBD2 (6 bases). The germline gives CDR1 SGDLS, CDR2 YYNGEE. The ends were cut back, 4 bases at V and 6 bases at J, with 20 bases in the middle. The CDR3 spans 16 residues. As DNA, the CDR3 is TGTGCCAGCAGCCTAGCTTTGGCGGGGCACTTCAATGAGCAGTTCTTC. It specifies CASSLALAGHFNEQFF.

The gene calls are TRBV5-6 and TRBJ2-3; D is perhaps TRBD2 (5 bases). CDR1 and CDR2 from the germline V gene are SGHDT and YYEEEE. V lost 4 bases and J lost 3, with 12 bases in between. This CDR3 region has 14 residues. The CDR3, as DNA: TGTGCCAGCAGCCCCGCCGGGGATACAGATACGCAGTATTTT. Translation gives CASSPAGDTDTQYF.

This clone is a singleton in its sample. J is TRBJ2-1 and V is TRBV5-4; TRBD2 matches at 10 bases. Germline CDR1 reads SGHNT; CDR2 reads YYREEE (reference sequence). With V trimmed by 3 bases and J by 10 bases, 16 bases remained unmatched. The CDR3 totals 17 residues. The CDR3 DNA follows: TGTGCCAGCAGCTCCGCCCTACTAGCGGGGTCTTCAAGGGAGCAGTTCTTC. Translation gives CASSSALLAGSSREQFF.

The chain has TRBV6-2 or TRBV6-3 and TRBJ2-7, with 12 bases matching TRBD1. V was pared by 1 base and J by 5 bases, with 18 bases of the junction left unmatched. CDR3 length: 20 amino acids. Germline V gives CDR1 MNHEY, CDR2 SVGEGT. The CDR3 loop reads CASSYLVPPGQGARGNEQYF. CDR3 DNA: TGTGCCAGCAGTTACTTAGTACCCCCGGGACAGGGGGCGAGGGGGAACGAGCAGTACTTC.

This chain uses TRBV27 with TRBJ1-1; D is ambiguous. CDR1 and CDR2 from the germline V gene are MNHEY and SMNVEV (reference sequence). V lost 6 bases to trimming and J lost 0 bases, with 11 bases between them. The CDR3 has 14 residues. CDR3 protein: CASSMREMNTEAFF. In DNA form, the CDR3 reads TGTGCCAGCAGCATGAGGGAAATGAACACTGAAGCTTTCTTT.

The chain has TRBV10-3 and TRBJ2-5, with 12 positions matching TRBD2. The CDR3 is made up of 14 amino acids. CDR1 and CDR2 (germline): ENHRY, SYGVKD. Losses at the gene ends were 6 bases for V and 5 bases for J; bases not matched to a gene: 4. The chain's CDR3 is CAIRTSGGAETQYF. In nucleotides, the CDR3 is TGTGCCATCAGGACTAGCGGGGGCGCTGAGACCCAGTACTTC.

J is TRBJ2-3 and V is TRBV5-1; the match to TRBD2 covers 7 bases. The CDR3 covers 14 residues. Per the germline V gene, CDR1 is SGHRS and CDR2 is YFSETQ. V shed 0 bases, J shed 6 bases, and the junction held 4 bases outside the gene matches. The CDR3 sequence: CASSLGLADDTQYF. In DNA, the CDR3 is TGCGCCAGCAGCTTGGGGCTAGCGGACGATACGCAGTATTTT.

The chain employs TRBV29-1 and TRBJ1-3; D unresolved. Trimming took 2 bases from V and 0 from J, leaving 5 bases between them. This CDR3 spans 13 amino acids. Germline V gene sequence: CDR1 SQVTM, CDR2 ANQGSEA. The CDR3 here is CSVEPNSGNTIYF. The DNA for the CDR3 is TGCAGCGTTGAACCAAACTCTGGAAACACCATATATTTT.

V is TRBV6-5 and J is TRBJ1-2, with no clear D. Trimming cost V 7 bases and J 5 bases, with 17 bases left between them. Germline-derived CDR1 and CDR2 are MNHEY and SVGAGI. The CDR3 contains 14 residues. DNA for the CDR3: TGTGCCAGCAAATACCTCGGAGGGATGTATGGCTACACCTTC. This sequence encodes CASKYLGGMYGYTF.